This TCR delta chain originates from a study of Vγ9Vδ2 T cells in congenital toxoplasmosis (dated by TCRdb to the early 2020s). The study in broad terms: The diagnosis of congenital toxoplasmosis relied on IgG, IgM and IgA serology, Western blot and an in-house interferon-gamma release assay. This study compared the CDR3 repertoires of the gamma and delta chains in sorted blood gammadelta T cells from congenitally T. gondii-infected infants versus uninfected infants. Sequencing of the repertoires was done on samples from infants at two time points: 2 months after birth and 1 year of age. TCR sequencing was performed on about 5 infected and under 12 uninfected infants at 2 months and on 3 infected and 4 uninfected infants at 1 year. The investigation overall reported the following: At 1 year of age, repertoire differences between infected and uninfected infants were less clear than at 2 months. At 2 months, TRGV9 and TRDV2 CDR3s of infected infants appeared to carry fewer N additions than uninfected infants, especially TRDV2-TRDJ1 sequences. Among approximately 2-month-old infants, germline-encoded fetal-type TRDV2 CDR3 sequences seemed to show up more often in infected than in uninfected infants, which suggests an in utero expansion footprint. Both infected and uninfected infants showed a high prevalence of a public TRGV9 clonotype. Two months was the earliest age with enough suitable sample material for TCR repertoire analysis, so newborn repertoires were not sequenced.

Mothers of both infected and uninfected infants received the same treatment, using spiramycin and/or pyrimethamine plus sulfadiazine plus folinic acid. All infants, both infected and uninfected, were delivered at term after more than 37 weeks of gestation. Around 0.98 mL of blood was turned into PBMCs through Lymphoprep gradient centrifugation, and the PBMCs were then cryopreserved in liquid nitrogen and sent to Belgium. After thawing, PBMCs were labeled with Zombie NIR viability dye and stained with CD3, TCR gammadelta, Vgamma9 and Vdelta2 antibodies. Sorting of CD3+ TCRgammadelta+ T cells was performed on a FACSAria III, reaching a mean purity of roughly 98%. For each sample, RNA was extracted from some 10,000 sorted gammadelta T cells with the RNeasy Micro Kit. The study infants had mothers who were enrolled with primary T. gondii infection during pregnancy. Peripheral blood samples from the infants were taken at an outpatient microbiology and virology center in Pavia, Italy.

Using SuperScript II, cDNA was generated through template-switch reverse transcription, with TRGC- and TRDC-specific primers combined in a single tube. The TRGC primer was designed so that it would bind both of the constant genes TRGC1 and TRGC2. TRG and TRD amplification used the KAPA Real-Time Library Amplification Kit, with AMPure XP bead purification between steps. Index PCR with the Nextera XT Index Kit was used to attach the Illumina sequencing adapters. An Illumina MiSeq with the V2 300 kit was used to sequence the TRG and TRD amplicons, producing 150 bp paired-end reads. The paper's data handling went like this. Read quality was checked with FastQC version 0.11.8 before further analysis. Reads were aligned to GenBank TRG or TRD reference genes, and CDR3 sequences were built with MiXCR version 3.0.3. Default MiXCR settings were used with one exception: TRDD gene segments were assembled from 3 consecutive nucleotides instead of 5. N additions, CDR3 length, J segment length and clonotype sharing between samples were computed with VDJtools version 1.2.1. CDR3 sequences that were out of frame or contained stop codons were removed from the analysis. Infant repertoires were assessed for overlap with previously published fetal, cord blood and adult blood Vgamma9Vdelta2 repertoires. Clones were re-identified by TCRdb from the public reads with CATT, and rows with the same DNA were merged. These V and J calls derive from TCRdb rather than the authors' analysis. The sample yields around 620 delta-chain clones; around 7.7% were counted once. The ten top clones hold 11% to 15% of the sample.

Relative to its sample, this clone is large (0.1 to 1%). The target of this receptor is not known. No base qualities exist here, and no much larger clone lies one base off it. Other DNA sequences in this sample translate to the same CDR3. V lost 1 base and J lost 0 bases; the stretch between them is 27 bases long. Reading from cysteine to phenylalanine, the CDR3 counts 21 amino acids. Only the CDR3 DNA stays, 63 bases, in frame from base 1. The CDR1 and CDR2 encoded by the germline V gene are TSWWSYY and QGS. This sequence was found in a child younger than 10 born to a mother with Toxoplasma gondii infection during pregnancy, either congenitally infected or uninfected (not recorded which). In this chain, TRDV1 is recombined with TRDJ1, with the D gene tentatively TRDD2 or TRDD3, based on 9 matching bases in each. The sequenced sample was gamma-delta T cells from blood. The nucleotides are TGTGCTCTTGGGGAACCGGCCTTCCTACCCTGGGGGATCCCGTACACCGATAAACTCATCTTT. Its product reads: CALGEPAFLPWGIPYTDKLIF.